These T cell receptor beta chains were read from a single sample in a study of blood T cell repertoires in COVID-19. The assay was immunoSEQ multiplex PCR, and TCRdb's table has in-frame clones only and misses some. The sample lists 110,000 to 150,000 clones, approximately 84% occurring once. The sequencing sample was made of peripheral blood. These receptors originate from a human donor in a cohort sampled during active COVID-19. The CDR3 runs from the conserved cysteine through the conserved F or W. A D gene is named only where the DNA matches it firmly. Where a row states a size, it is once, few, many or the class of an expanded clone; other rows omit it.

V,D,size,J,CDR3,DNA
TRBV30,NA,once,TRBJ2-3,CAWSDGGEGTDTQYF,TGTGCCTGGAGCGACGGAGGGGAAGGCACAGATACGCAGTATTTT
TRBV5-5,NA,NA,TRBJ1-6,CASSLEGLLSSPLHF,TGTGCCAGCAGCTTGGAGGGACTACTGTCTTCACCCCTCCACTTT
TRBV5-1,NA,NA,TRBJ2-1,CASSPSVGGTDEQFF,TGCGCCAGCAGCCCCTCCGTGGGCGGGACGGACGAGCAGTTCTTC
TRBV7-2,TRBD2,NA,TRBJ2-1,CASSLAGRGNEQFF,TGTGCCAGCAGCTTAGCAGGGCGGGGGAATGAGCAGTTCTTC
TRBV29-1,TRBD1,NA,TRBJ2-1,CSVDRGSYNEQFF,TGCAGCGTGGACAGGGGTTCCTACAATGAGCAGTTCTTC
TRBV7-2,NA,NA,TRBJ2-5,CASSLAVGMGQETQYF,TGTGCCAGCAGCTTAGCGGTCGGGATGGGTCAAGAGACCCAGTACTTC
TRBV5-5,TRBD1,NA,TRBJ1-1,CASSLWTGGTEAFF,TGTGCCAGCAGCTTGTGGACAGGGGGCACTGAAGCTTTCTTT
TRBV28,NA,NA,TRBJ1-2,CASRVTGRDGYTF,TGTGCCAGCAGGGTAACAGGGCGCGATGGCTACACCTTC
TRBV7-9,NA,few,TRBJ1-1,CASSPDKNTEAFF,TGTGCCAGCAGCCCAGACAAGAACACTGAAGCTTTCTTT
TRBV4-3,NA,NA,TRBJ1-5,CASSQDLNQPQHF,TGCGCCAGCAGCCAAGACCTCAATCAGCCCCAGCATTTT
TRBV19,TRBD1,NA,TRBJ2-3,CASSDTGGRTDTQYF,TGTGCCAGTAGCGATACAGGGGGTAGGACAGATACGCAGTATTTT
TRBV6-5,TRBD2,once,TRBJ2-3,CASTPGLGTDTQYF,TGTGCCAGCACCCCAGGACTAGGGACAGATACGCAGTATTTT
TRBV5-1,TRBD1,NA,TRBJ2-3,CASSTPGTGGSGTDTQYF,TGCGCCAGCAGCACCCCCGGGACAGGGGGCTCTGGCACAGATACGCAGTATTTT
TRBV15,TRBD1,NA,TRBJ1-5,CATSNHRGGNQPQHF,TGTGCCACCAGCAACCACAGGGGTGGCAATCAGCCCCAGCATTTT
TRBV10-3,NA,NA,TRBJ1-2,CALGGDPENYGYTF,TGTGCCCTGGGGGGGGATCCGGAGAACTATGGCTACACCTTC
TRBV24-1,NA,NA,TRBJ2-2,CATGRGNTGELFF,TGTGCCACCGGTCGGGGGAACACCGGGGAGCTGTTTTTT
TRBV11-2,TRBD2,NA,TRBJ2-1,CASSRGSGGVGNEQFF,TGTGCCAGCAGCCGCGGTAGCGGGGGAGTGGGGAATGAGCAGTTCTTC
TRBV6-2/TRBV6-3,NA,NA,TRBJ1-1,CASSYSRGGAEATEAFF,TGTGCCAGCAGTTACTCGAGAGGCGGGGCGGAGGCCACTGAAGCTTTCTTT
TRBV28,NA,many,TRBJ1-6,CASSSQSYNSPLHF,TGTGCCAGCAGTTCACAGAGTTATAATTCACCCCTCCACTTT
TRBV24-1,TRBD1,NA,TRBJ1-2,CATSFQTGTGNYGYTF,TGTGCCACCAGTTTTCAAACCGGGACAGGGAACTATGGCTACACCTTC
TRBV9,NA,once,TRBJ1-2,CASSVEGYGYTF,TGTGCCAGCAGCGTAGAGGGGTACGGCTACACCTTC
TRBV18,NA,NA,TRBJ2-3,CASVTSLTDTQYF,TGTGCCAGCGTTACTAGCTTGACAGATACGCAGTATTTT
TRBV18,TRBD1,NA,TRBJ1-4,CASSSGQGREKLFF,TGTGCCAGCTCATCCGGACAGGGACGTGAAAAACTGTTTTTT
TRBV18,NA,NA,TRBJ2-1,CASSTAGSDNEQFF,TGTGCCAGCTCAACAGCGGGTAGCGACAATGAGCAGTTCTTC
TRBV6-6,TRBD1,few,TRBJ2-1,CASRTGYEQFF,TGTGCCAGCAGGACAGGGTACGAGCAGTTCTTC
TRBV29-1,NA,NA,TRBJ1-1,CSVREVEAFF,TGCAGCGTCCGGGAGGTTGAAGCTTTCTTT
TRBV7-2,NA,NA,TRBJ2-1,CASSLDGRKVNEQFF,TGTGCCAGCAGCTTAGACGGGAGAAAGGTCAATGAGCAGTTCTTC
TRBV3-1/TRBV3-2,TRBD2,NA,TRBJ2-3,CASSQGGSVVDTQYF,TGTGCCAGCAGCCAGGGCGGGAGTGTGGTAGATACGCAGTATTTT
TRBV4-3,NA,NA,TRBJ1-6,CASSQDRGRNNSPLHF,TGCGCCAGCAGCCAAGATAGGGGCAGGAATAATTCACCCCTCCACTTT
TRBV7-6,NA,once,TRBJ2-1,CASSFPLAAYNEQFF,TGTGCCAGCAGCTTCCCCCTGGCAGCCTACAATGAGCAGTTCTTC
TRBV5-4,TRBD1,NA,TRBJ1-4,CASSLQGADEKLFF,TGTGCCAGCAGCCTACAGGGGGCCGATGAAAAACTGTTTTTT
TRBV30,NA,NA,TRBJ1-6,CAWSVTPQQGPWDSPLHF,TGTGCCTGGAGTGTAACCCCCCAGCAGGGGCCGTGGGATTCACCCCTCCACTTT
TRBV7-2,NA,NA,TRBJ2-3,CASSSTDTQYF,TGTGCCAGCAGCTCAACAGATACGCAGTATTTT
TRBV5-8,NA,NA,TRBJ2-3,CASSLVSRDIATQYF,TGTGCCAGCAGCTTGGTTTCCAGGGACATAGCTACGCAGTATTTT
TRBV5-6,TRBD1,NA,TRBJ1-1,CASSPDRGRKTEAFF,TGTGCCAGCAGCCCCGACAGGGGGCGAAAAACTGAAGCTTTCTTT
TRBV7-6,NA,NA,TRBJ2-5,CASSLDSRGTQYF,TGTGCCAGCAGCTTAGACTCACGGGGGACCCAGTACTTC
TRBV18,TRBD1,few,TRBJ1-1,CASSQRQGTEAFF,TGTGCCAGCTCACAAAGACAGGGTACTGAAGCTTTCTTT
TRBV7-2,TRBD1,NA,TRBJ1-6,CASSPQGINNSPLHF,TGTGCCAGCAGCCCACAGGGGATTAACAATTCACCCCTCCACTTT
TRBV5-1,NA,NA,TRBJ1-2,CASTPGPDNYGYTF,TGCGCCAGCACCCCGGGTCCGGATAACTATGGCTACACCTTC
TRBV21-1,NA,NA,TRBJ1-6,CASRNRYNSPLHF,TGTGCCAGCAGAAACAGGTATAATTCACCCCTCCACTTT
TRBV9,TRBD1,once,TRBJ1-1,CASSGTGGTEAFF,TGTGCCAGCAGCGGAACAGGGGGGACTGAAGCTTTCTTT
TRBV12-3/TRBV12-4,NA,once,TRBJ1-2,CASSPGVHQGYTF,TGTGCCAGCAGTCCGGGGGTGCACCAGGGCTACACCTTC
TRBV28,NA,NA,TRBJ1-4,CASSRGRANEKLFF,TGTGCCAGCTCAAGGGGTCGAGCTAATGAAAAACTGTTTTTT
TRBV18,TRBD1,NA,TRBJ1-6,CASGDREGSPLHF,TGTGCCAGCGGGGACAGGGAGGGTTCACCCCTCCACTTT
TRBV2,TRBD1,many,TRBJ1-2,CASSVKPGQRAGGYTF,TGTGCCAGCAGTGTAAAACCGGGACAGAGGGCGGGTGGCTACACCTTC
TRBV7-8,TRBD2,NA,TRBJ2-1,CASSLVGEGPYNEQFF,TGTGCCAGCAGCTTAGTAGGGGAGGGGCCATACAATGAGCAGTTCTTC
TRBV7-2,NA,NA,TRBJ2-7,CASSLSGIPYEQYF,TGTGCCAGCAGCTTATCAGGGATTCCCTACGAGCAGTACTTC
TRBV6-2/TRBV6-3,NA,NA,TRBJ1-5,CASSYPTTGPQPQHF,TGTGCCAGCAGTTACCCGACAACAGGTCCCCAGCCCCAGCATTTT
TRBV7-6,TRBD2,NA,TRBJ2-1,CASGSGVSEQFF,TGTGCCAGTGGGAGCGGGGTCAGTGAGCAGTTCTTC
TRBV7-8,NA,few,TRBJ1-2,CASSLDISLGGYTF,TGTGCCAGCAGCTTAGACATCTCCCTCGGGGGCTACACCTTC
TRBV11-2,TRBD1,once,TRBJ1-3,CASSPMGQLSGNTIYF,TGTGCCAGCAGCCCCATGGGACAGCTCTCTGGAAACACCATATATTTT